These 31 T cell receptor beta chains were all obtained from the same sample, sequenced in a study of T cells in Graves' hyperthyroidism and ophthalmopathy. It was RNA transcripts that yielded the amplified TCR beta CDR3 regions. HTBI primers were used for first-round RT-PCR of the TCR CDR3. Each CDR3 protein gets one entry after TCRdb re-called the multiplex PCR reads with MiXCR. Of around 600,000 distinct CDR3 sequences in the sample, 12% to 15% were seen once. The sequenced sample consisted of blood. Receptor source: a woman aged 18-35 years with Graves' ophthalmopathy.

This clonotype showed up many times. The rearrangement joins TRBV27 to TRBJ2-5, with a tentative D call TRBD2 (5 bases). V was trimmed by 4 bases and J by 5 bases, leaving 14 bases between them. This CDR3 has 14 amino acids. CDR1 is MNHEY, CDR2 SMNVEV, per germline (reference sequence). The CDR3 DNA reads TGTGCCAGCAGTTCACTCGGGGTGAGGGAGACCCAGTACTTC. It is translated as CASSSLGVRETQYF.

This clonotype has more than one count but fewer than ten. This chain uses TRBV20-1 with TRBJ1-6; D unclear. Germline V lookup: CDR1 DFQATT, CDR2 SNEGSKA (reference sequence). CDR3 length: 13 amino acids. With 0 bases removed from V and 8 bases from J, the gap between germline ends came to 8 bases. The CDR3 here is CSAREGIDSPLHF. In nucleotides, the CDR3 is TGCAGTGCTAGAGAGGGGATAGATTCACCCCTCCACTTT.

The chain links TRBV25-1 to TRBJ1-1; 10 bases map to TRBD1. The CDR3 is 15 residues long. Germline assignment: CDR1 MGHDK and CDR2 SYGVNS. J gave up 4 bases and V 3 bases, and 5 bases lay outside the gene matches. This chain's CDR3 is CASSEPGQGLTEAFF. As DNA, the CDR3 is TGTGCCAGCAGTGAGCCGGGACAGGGGCTCACTGAAGCTTTCTTT.

This clonotype was observed at least ten times. The rearrangement joins TRBV7-2 to TRBJ1-4; weak D call: TRBD1 (5 bases). Per germline, CDR1 SGHTA and CDR2 FQGNSA. The CDR3 covers 15 residues. Between the trimmed V and J ends, which lost 0 bases and 7 bases, there was a span of 12 bases. The CDR3: CASSLAGTGGEKLFF. CDR3 nucleotide sequence: TGTGCCAGCAGCTTAGCCGGGACCGGCGGTGAAAAACTGTTTTTT.

The chain combines TRBV9 with TRBJ2-7, with D unclear. Looked up from germline, CDR1 is SGDLS and CDR2 is YYNGEE. Deletions cut 0 bases from V and 0 bases from J, with 10 bases between. The CDR3 runs 15 residues. DNA for the CDR3: TGTGCCAGCAGCGTAGAGGAGTACAGCTCCTACGAGCAGTACTTC. Its protein is CASSVEEYSSYEQYF.

This clonotype was recorded many times. The V gene is TRBV7-9, the J gene TRBJ2-6; maybe TRBD1 (6 bases). Deletions cut 2 bases from V and 2 bases from J, with 7 bases between. Per germline, CDR1 SEHNR and CDR2 FQNEAQ (reference sequence). The CDR3 consists of 15 residues. CDR3 in amino acids: CASSLSGAGANVLTF. The CDR3 DNA reads TGTGCCAGCAGCTTATCAGGGGCTGGGGCCAACGTCCTGACTTTC.

This clonotype was seen many times. The chain carries TRBV27 and TRBJ2-7; D is tentatively TRBD1 or TRBD2 (5 bases each). The V end was cut by 5 bases, the J end by 2 bases, with 16 bases between. Looked up from germline, CDR1 is MNHEY and CDR2 is SMNVEV (reference sequence). The CDR3 is 15 amino acids. In nucleotides, the CDR3 is TGTGCCAGCAGTCCTTTGGGGGATCTACCCTACGAGCAGTACTTC. It translates to CASSPLGDLPYEQYF.

This chain connects TRBV30 to TRBJ2-5; D is uncertain. Germline V gene data show CDR1 as GTSNPN and CDR2 as SVGIG (reference sequence). The V end lost 5 bases, the J end lost 5 bases, and 9 bases lay between the germline ends. This CDR3 is 11 amino acids long. The CDR3 DNA follows: TGTGCCTGGGGTATAGGGGAGACCCAGTACTTC. Its protein is CAWGIGETQYF. Full variable domain (rest looked up from reference TRBV30 and TRBJ2-5): SQTIHQWPATLVQPVGSPLSLECTVEGTSNPNLYWYRQAAGRGLQLLFYSVGIGQISSEVPQNLSASRPQDRQFILSSKKLLLSDSGFYLCAWGIGETQYFGPGTRLLVL.

The rearrangement joins TRBV5-5 to TRBJ2-6; D call uncertain. Trimming pared 3 bases from V and 0 bases from J, leaving 10 bases between. This CDR3 comprises 16 residues. CDR1 is SGHKS and CDR2 is YYEKEE in the germline V gene (reference sequence). The CDR3: CASSSEIPSGANVLTF. DNA for the CDR3: TGTGCCAGCAGCTCGGAGATCCCCTCTGGGGCCAACGTCCTGACTTTC.

The V gene is TRBV28, the J gene TRBJ2-7, with 12 bases lining up with TRBD2. CDR3 length: 21 amino acids. Losses at the gene ends were 0 bases for V and 7 bases for J; bases not matched to a gene: 22. Germline CDR1 reads MDHEN; CDR2 reads SYDVKM. The CDR3 here is CASSLWSPDRALAGGPKEQYF. The CDR3 DNA reads as TGTGCCAGCAGTTTATGGTCCCCCGACCGGGCGCTAGCGGGAGGGCCGAAGGAGCAGTACTTC.

This clonotype appeared many times. The chain is built from TRBV28 and TRBJ2-7; TRBD1 aligns across 10 bases. Germline-derived CDR1 and CDR2 are MDHEN and SYDVKM. The CDR3 covers 18 residues. V lost 5 bases, J lost 3 bases, and 16 bases stayed unmatched. CDR3 coding DNA: TGTGCCAGCAGTCCGGACCGCTTCAGAGGACAGGGGGTCTACGAGCAGTACTTC. Protein: CASSPDRFRGQGVYEQYF.

About this clonotype itself: This may stem from a read error, because a much larger clone lies one nucleotide away. V gene TRBV2 combines with J gene TRBJ2-7; tentatively, D is TRBD1 (6 bases). The CDR3 sequence is 14 residues long. Germline V lookup: CDR1 SNHLY, CDR2 FYNNEI. Here the CDR3 DNA reads TGTGCCAGCACCACAGGGAGAATGGCCTACGAGCAGCACTTC. It encodes CASTTGRMAYEQHF.

This clonotype was seen at least ten times. This chain links TRBV7-2 with TRBJ2-5, with D possibly matching TRBD1 (6 bases). The CDR3 loop spans 14 amino acids. Deletions cut 5 bases from V and 2 bases from J, with 12 bases between. Germline CDR1 is SGHTA and CDR2 is FQGNSA. This chain's CDR3 is CASSRTGTQETQYF. In DNA form, the CDR3 reads TGTGCCAGCAGCCGAACCGGGACACAAGAGACCCAGTACTTC.

This clonotype has more than one count but fewer than ten. This may arise from a read error, as a much more abundant clone is one base away. The chain has TRBV28 and TRBJ1-1; tentatively, D is TRBD1 (5 bases). The CDR3 length is 16 residues. V was shortened by 7 bases and J by 5 bases, with 23 bases between the two germline ends. Germline CDR1 is MDHEN and CDR2 is SYDVKM. CDR3 sequence reads: CASIDAGAWGKTEAFF. The CDR3 DNA sequence: TGTGCCAGCATCGATGCGGGCGCATGGGGGAAAACTGAAGCTTTCTTT.

At least ten counts were recorded for this clonotype. V and J are TRBV29-1 and TRBJ2-2, with D tentatively TRBD1 (6 bases). The germline V gene encodes CDR1 SQVTM and CDR2 ANQGSEA. The CDR3 runs to 12 residues. DNA for the CDR3: TGCAGTGTACCGGACAGCACCGGGGAGCTGTTTTTT. Translation: CSVPDSTGELFF.

Of note for this clonotype: A clone one base away is much larger, so this may be a read error. This rearrangement joins TRBV6-2 or TRBV6-3 to TRBJ1-5; tentative D call: TRBD1 (6 bases). This CDR3 has 14 amino acids. Germline loops: CDR1 MNHEY, CDR2 SVGEGT. Trimming cost V 8 bases and J 0 bases, with 11 bases left between them. The CDR3 coding sequence is TGTGCCAGCGGGGGCCATTATAGCAATCAGCCCCAGCATTTT. Residues: CASGGHYSNQPQHF.

A few counts support this clonotype. This may be a read error: a much more frequent sequence differs by one nucleotide. This chain joins TRBV7-9 and TRBJ2-1, with 15 bases that match TRBD2. The ends lost 4 bases at V and 6 bases at J; junction bases unmatched: 4. The germline V gene encodes CDR1 SEHNR and CDR2 FQNEAQ (reference sequence). This CDR3 is 16 amino acids long. The CDR3 sequence: CASSSGLAGGGNEQFF. The CDR3 DNA reads TGTGCCAGCAGCTCGGGACTAGCGGGAGGTGGCAATGAGCAGTTCTTC.

This clonotype occurred a few times. This rearrangement joins TRBV10-3 to TRBJ1-1; 8 bases match TRBD1. Trimming took 6 bases from V and 0 from J; bases not matched to a gene: 9. Germline CDR1 and CDR2: ENHRY and SYGVKD. The length of the CDR3 is 16 residues. CDR3 sequence reads: CAISLGTGPLNTEAFF. The CDR3 DNA follows: TGTGCCATCAGCCTCGGGACAGGTCCATTGAACACTGAAGCTTTCTTT.

The chain recombines TRBV27 with TRBJ2-1, with a tentative D call TRBD2 (6 bases). V lost 4 bases to trimming and J lost 0 bases, with 19 bases between them. This CDR3 contains 18 residues. Germline CDR1 reads MNHEY; CDR2 reads SMNVEV (reference sequence). This chain's CDR3 is CASSSTSLGRSSYNEQFF. CDR3 DNA: TGTGCCAGCAGTTCTACTAGCCTGGGTCGGAGCTCCTACAATGAGCAGTTCTTC.

In its sample, this clonotype was seen a few times. V usage is TRBV7-9 and J usage is TRBJ2-3; TRBD2 matches at 12 bases. The CDR3 covers 15 residues. V was clipped by 6 bases and J by 4 bases; unmatched bases: 5. Per germline, CDR1 SEHNR and CDR2 FQNEAQ (reference sequence). The CDR3 here is CASRLTSGRPDTQYF. The DNA of the CDR3 is TGTGCCAGCAGGCTGACTAGCGGGAGACCAGATACGCAGTATTTT.

The J gene is TRBJ1-5, the V gene TRBV4-1, with a possible D match to TRBD1 (5 bases). CDR1 MGHRA and CDR2 YSYEKL come from the germline V gene. The CDR3 covers 16 residues. V gave up 4 bases and J gave up 2 bases, with 15 bases separating them. CDR3 protein: CASSPIQGAGNQPQHF. The CDR3 DNA is TGCGCCAGCAGCCCTATTCAAGGGGCTGGCAATCAGCCCCAGCATTTT.

The sample holds many counts of this clonotype. The V gene is TRBV12-3 or TRBV12-4, the J gene TRBJ2-7, with 9 bases aligning to TRBD1. The J segment lost 4 bases and the V segment lost 4 bases, leaving 8 bases of the junction unmatched. The CDR3 length is 15 residues. CDR3 sequence (DNA): TGTGCCAGCAGTTCCCCGGGACAGGGCCGATACGAGCAGTACTTC. Its translation: CASSSPGQGRYEQYF.

This chain links TRBV13 with TRBJ2-7; 12 bases are shared with TRBD2. V lost 5 bases and J lost 7; bases outside the gene matches: 9. This CDR3 is built from 15 residues. CDR1 and CDR2 from the germline V gene are PRHDT and FYEKMQ (reference sequence). In nucleotides, the CDR3 is TGTGCCAGCAGCCGTCCGGGACTAGCGGGCGATGAGCAGTACTTC. This codes for CASSRPGLAGDEQYF.

In its sample, this clonotype was seen a few times. A much larger clone is a single base away; this may be a read error. The chain recombines TRBV3-1 with TRBJ1-4; the match to TRBD1 covers 8 bases. Germline V lookup: CDR1 LGHDT, CDR2 YNNKEL (reference sequence). The V segment lost 4 bases and the J segment 5 bases; nucleotides outside the gene matches: 9. CDR3 length: 16 residues. CDR3 nucleotides: TGTGCCAGCAGCCCGGAACCAGGGGGCCGAAATGAAAAACTGTTTTTT. Residues: CASSPEPGGRNEKLFF.

This clonotype was detected only a few times. The chain carries TRBV10-3 and TRBJ2-1; weak D call: TRBD1 (6 bases). Deletions cut 2 bases from V and 16 bases from J, with 15 bases between. CDR3 length: 12 residues. Germline V gene sequence: CDR1 ENHRY, CDR2 SYGVKD. CDR3 bases: TGTGCCATCAGTGAGCCGTGGACAGAATATTTCTTC. Translation: CAISEPWTEYFF.

Many counts were recorded for this clonotype. This chain joins TRBV2 and TRBJ2-6; D is possibly TRBD1 or TRBD2 (5 bases each). V lost 1 base, J lost 0 bases, and 16 bases lay in between. The CDR3 runs to 19 residues. Germline CDR1 is SNHLY and CDR2 is FYNNEI. CDR3 region: CASSEEYGTDPSGANVLTF. The CDR3 DNA sequence: TGTGCCAGCAGTGAAGAGTATGGGACGGACCCCTCTGGGGCCAACGTCCTGACTTTC. Full variable domain (remainder filled in from reference TRBV2 and TRBJ2-6): EPEVTQTPSHQVTQMGQEVILRCVPISNHLYFYWYRQILGQKVEFLVSFYNNEISEKSEIFDDQFSVERPDGSNFTLKIRSTKLEDSAMYFCASSEEYGTDPSGANVLTFGAGSRLTVL.

The table lists this clonotype with a few counts. V gene TRBV20-1 combines with J gene TRBJ2-3, with 11 bases lining up with TRBD2. The CDR3 contains 19 residues. Losses at the gene ends were 0 bases for V and 0 bases for J; bases not matched to a gene: 11. Germline CDR1 and CDR2: DFQATT and SNEGSKA (reference sequence). The CDR3 DNA follows: TGCAGTGCTAGAGATTTCCGGGGGACTAGCGGAGCGAGCACAGATACGCAGTATTTT. This codes for CSARDFRGTSGASTDTQYF.

This clonotype showed up many times. The chain combines TRBV20-1 with TRBJ2-7; 8 nucleotides align to TRBD2. Trimming removed 0 bases from V and 2 bases from J; junction bases left unmatched: 6. Germline CDR1 and CDR2: DFQATT and SNEGSKA (reference sequence). The CDR3 covers 15 residues. The CDR3 coding sequence is TGCAGTGCTAGAGATCAAGCGGGAGTTCCCTACGAGCAGTACTTC. Its translation is CSARDQAGVPYEQYF.

This clonotype was seen only a few times. The V and J genes are TRBV7-2 and TRBJ2-1; D is perhaps TRBD2 (6 bases). The ends were cut back, 5 bases at V and 6 bases at J, with 26 bases in the middle. Germline CDR1 is SGHTA and CDR2 is FQGNSA. The CDR3 runs to 18 residues. The CDR3 DNA reads as TGTGCCAGCAGCCATAATAATCTAGGGACTGATACGGGCAATGAGCAGTTCTTC. Translated, it gives CASSHNNLGTDTGNEQFF.

The sample holds many counts of this clonotype. The chain links TRBV28 to TRBJ1-1, with D tentatively TRBD1 (5 bases). Germline V gene lookup returns CDR1 MDHEN and CDR2 SYDVKM. Deletions cut 3 bases from V and 11 bases from J, with 13 bases between. This CDR3 region has 12 residues. CDR3 in DNA: TGTGCCAGCAGTTTGGCAGGGATGGAGGCTTTCTTT. This gives the protein CASSLAGMEAFF.

The sample holds a few counts of this clonotype. This chain joins TRBV6-2 or TRBV6-3 and TRBJ2-2; D not resolved. V lost 0 bases, J lost 7 bases, and 9 bases lay in between. The CDR3 totals 14 residues. Germline CDR1 MNHEY, CDR2 SVGEGT. The CDR3 reads CASSYSDRDGELFF. CDR3 nucleotides: TGTGCCAGCAGTTACTCAGATCGTGACGGGGAGCTGTTTTTT.